The clone carrying this T cell receptor (beta chain) was seen ten or more times. Its antigen is not known. The data were obtained in a study of Graves' ophthalmopathy and Graves' hyperthyroidism. Donors with ophthalmopathy: moderate-to-severe activity, CAS ≥3, NOSPECS ≥4, duration under 3 months. Other autoimmune diseases, uncontrolled infections, pregnancy and lactation each led to patient exclusion. Findings and limits, study-wide: Blood was where most expanded thyroid clonotypes above 0.001 frequency also turned up.

The authors amplified TCR beta CDR3 regions, and they did so from RNA transcripts for repertoire sequencing. Second-round multiplex PCR came after a first-round RT-PCR that employed HTBI primers. Each CDR3 protein gets one entry after TCRdb re-called the multiplex PCR reads with MiXCR. The sample includes under 400,000 distinct CDR3 sequences, roughly 16% seen only once; the top ten take 9% to 15%. What was sequenced was peripheral blood. The clonotype comes from an adult man with Graves' ophthalmopathy.

The CDR3 nucleotides are TGTGCCAGCAGTTACCGGGACAGGGGGCGAGTAAGCAATCAGCCCCAGCATTTT. This sequence encodes CASSYRDRGRVSNQPQHF. The chain combines TRBV6-2 or TRBV6-3 with TRBJ1-5; 12 positions agree with TRBD1. The germline gives CDR1 MNHEY, CDR2 SVGEGT. The V and J ends lost 2 bases and 1 base, in that order; junction bases with no gene match: 6. This CDR3 spans 18 amino acids.